Shown below are 2 T cell receptor beta chains from a single sample sequenced in a study of ipilimumab plus nivolumab after autologous stem cell transplantation. Sequencing used immunoSEQ multiplex PCR; TCRdb keeps in-frame clones, though not all of them. The data hold over 8,000 clones, with about four fifths observed a single time. The source was PBMCs, collected in a trial of ipilimumab plus nivolumab as post-transplant consolidation. These receptors were collected from a male donor with diffuse large B-cell lymphoma.

CDR3 residues: CASSTTGINIQYF. The CDR3 DNA reads TGTGCCAGCAGCACGACAGGGATCAACATTCAGTACTTC. The gene calls are TRBV7-9 and TRBJ2-4, with 7 bases that match TRBD1. Germline trimming cut 5 bases from V and 7 bases from J; bases unmatched to any gene: 5. CDR1 is SEHNR and CDR2 is FQNEAQ in the germline V gene (reference sequence). CDR3 length: 13 amino acids.

The genes are TRBV9 and TRBJ2-3; TRBD2 aligns across 9 bases. Germline lookup yields CDR1 SGDLS and CDR2 YYNGEE. The ends lost 3 bases at V and 3 bases at J; junction bases unmatched: 8. The CDR3 loop spans 16 amino acids. The CDR3 spells CASSGWAGGRTDTQYF. As DNA, the CDR3 is TGTGCCAGCAGCGGATGGGCGGGGGGGCGAACAGATACGCAGTATTTT. The entire variable domain, with the rest obtained from reference TRBV9 and TRBJ2-3, is as follows: DSGVTQTPKHLITATGQRVTLRCSPRSGDLSVYWYQQSLDQGLQFLIQYYNGEERAKGNILERFSAQQFPDLHSELNLSSLELGDSALYFCASSGWAGGRTDTQYFGPGTRLTVL.